The 18 T cell receptor beta chains below come from one sample, sequenced in a study of cytomegalovirus exposure and HLA in healthy donors. PCR employed 60 Vbeta and 13 Jbeta primers. Produced via immunoSEQ multiplex PCR; TCRdb's table is partial and in-frame only. Of 100,000 or so clones listed, roughly an eighth are singletons. Sequencing was done on a sample of PBMCs. All receptors come from a man between 40 and 49 years old in good health and CMV-seropositive.

This sequence joins TRBV6-1 and TRBJ1-2; no clear D. The germline V and J ends were trimmed by 7 bases and 3 bases, with 12 bases remaining between them. Germline CDR1 and CDR2: MNHNS and SASEGT. The length of the CDR3 is 13 residues. The CDR3 loop reads CASNPRPDYGYTF. CDR3 nucleotide sequence: TGTGCCAGCAACCCGAGGCCGGACTATGGCTACACCTTC.

The sample holds a few counts of this clone. The chain uses TRBV2 and TRBJ1-1, with a weak D call TRBD1 (5 bases). Germline values: CDR1 SNHLY, CDR2 FYNNEI. CDR3 size: 13 residues. Trimming left V 2 bases short and J 6 bases short, with 10 bases between. CDR3 DNA: TGTGCCAGCAGTGAAATGGGGCAGGCTGAAGCTTTCTTT. Translating it yields CASSEMGQAEAFF. Variable domain in full (rest from reference TRBV2 and TRBJ1-1): EPEVTQTPSHQVTQMGQEVILRCVPISNHLYFYWYRQILGQKVEFLVSFYNNEISEKSEIFDDQFSVERPDGSNFTLKIRSTKLEDSAMYFCASSEMGQAEAFFGQGTRLTVV.

In this sample, this clone turned up a few times. The chain is built from TRBV5-1 and TRBJ1-3, with D maybe TRBD1 (5 bases). Trimming stripped 2 bases from V and 3 bases from J, with 15 bases between. This CDR3 is 16 amino acids long. The V gene's germline CDR1 is SGHRS and CDR2 YFSETQ. The CDR3 loop reads CASSLSGTANGNTIYF. The CDR3 DNA follows: TGCGCCAGCAGCTTAAGCGGGACGGCGAATGGAAACACCATATATTTT.

The V gene is TRBV2, the J gene TRBJ2-3; D unclear. This CDR3 has 17 amino acids. Per germline, CDR1 SNHLY and CDR2 FYNNEI. Trimming removed 5 bases from V and 0 bases from J, with 18 bases in between. The CDR3 DNA reads TGTGCCAGCAGTAAAACGACTGAAAGCCTTAGCACAGATACGCAGTATTTT. Its translation: CASSKTTESLSTDTQYF.

V usage is TRBV11-1 and J usage is TRBJ2-1, with D tentatively TRBD2 (6 bases). Germline V CDR1 and CDR2: SGHAT, FQDESV (reference sequence). The CDR3 has 14 residues. Deletions cut 0 bases from V and 8 bases from J, with 11 bases between. The CDR3 region is CASSLAQEGHEQFF. Here the CDR3 DNA reads TGTGCCAGCAGCTTAGCGCAGGAGGGGCATGAGCAGTTCTTC.

This clone was seen a handful of times. The gene calls are TRBV7-6 and TRBJ2-3; TRBD2 aligns across 9 bases. This CDR3 has 15 amino acids. After removal of 1 base from V and 2 bases from J, the junction contained 1 base not matched to a gene. Germline CDR1 and CDR2: SGHVS and FNYEAQ. The DNA for the CDR3 is TGTGCCAGCAGCTTAGAGGGACTAGCCACAGATACGCAGTATTTT. This translates into CASSLEGLATDTQYF.

This clone was picked up a small number of times. The chain is built from TRBV15 and TRBJ1-4; D gene ambiguous. The CDR3 is 18 residues long. Germline assignment: CDR1 LNHNV and CDR2 YYDKDF (reference sequence). Trimming pared 0 bases from V and 7 bases from J, leaving 21 bases between. In DNA, the CDR3 is TGTGCCACCAGCAGAGATCTCGGGGTTTGGGTTAATGGTGAAAAACTGTTTTTT. Translating it yields CATSRDLGVWVNGEKLFF. Full variable domain (rest looked up from reference TRBV15 and TRBJ1-4): DAMVIQNPRYQVTQFGKPVTLSCSQTLNHNVMYWYQQKSSQAPKLLFHYYDKDFNNEADTPDNFQSRRPNTSFCFLDIRSPGLGDTAMYLCATSRDLGVWVNGEKLFFGSGTQLSVL.

Only a few counts were recorded for this clone. The CDR3 DNA is TGTGCCAGCAGTGAATTGGCTGATAATGAAAAACTGTTTTTT. This sequence encodes CASSELADNEKLFF. The chain has TRBV25-1 and TRBJ1-4; D is ambiguous. This CDR3 is built from 14 residues. CDR1 and CDR2 from the germline V gene are MGHDK and SYGVNS. Trimming stripped 1 base from V and 4 bases from J, with 7 bases between.

The chain joins TRBV7-2 to TRBJ1-4; TRBD1 is a possible D gene (6 bases). CDR1 is SGHTA, CDR2 FQGNSA, per germline. V was cut by 0 bases and J by 7 bases, with 12 bases left in between. The CDR3 runs 15 residues. CDR3 loop: CASSLALGGREKLFF. CDR3 DNA: TGTGCCAGCAGCTTAGCGTTGGGGGGGCGTGAAAAACTGTTTTTT.

The gene calls are TRBV11-2 and TRBJ1-2; 8 nucleotides align to TRBD1. CDR1 and CDR2 (germline): SGHAT, FQNNGV. The CDR3 runs to 15 residues. J gave up 4 bases and V 2 bases, and 6 bases lay outside the gene matches. CDR3 sequence: CASSLQGQVIYGYTF. The CDR3 nucleotides are TGTGCCAGCAGCTTACAGGGACAGGTGATCTATGGCTACACCTTC.

The rearrangement uses TRBV5-4 and TRBJ1-4; possibly TRBD1 for D (6 bases). The CDR3 length is 12 residues. The germline V gene encodes CDR1 SGHNT and CDR2 YYREEE (reference sequence). V was pared by 4 bases and J by 8 bases, with 9 bases between. The CDR3 reads CASSPGTEKLFF. The CDR3, as DNA: TGTGCCAGCAGCCCGGGGACAGAAAAACTGTTTTTT.

This clone was found many times. The genes are TRBV5-6 and TRBJ1-2, with a possible D match to TRBD1 (5 bases). CDR3 length equals 12 residues. Germline loops: CDR1 SGHDT, CDR2 YYEEEE. Trimming cost V 0 bases and J 8 bases, with 8 bases left between them. In DNA form, the CDR3 reads TGTGCCAGCAGCTTGGGTGGGGCGGGCTACACCTTC. This encodes CASSLGGAGYTF.

The chain is built from TRBV30 and TRBJ2-2; D perhaps matches TRBD1 (7 bases). Per the germline V gene, CDR1 is GTSNPN and CDR2 is SVGIG (reference sequence). This CDR3 has 14 residues. V lost 4 bases and J lost 4, with 13 bases in between. This CDR3 is CAWTGRGATGELFF. In DNA, the CDR3 is TGTGCCTGGACGGGCAGGGGGGCCACCGGGGAGCTGTTTTTT.

This clone was seen a few times. J is TRBJ1-1 and V is TRBV4-1; tentative D call: TRBD1 (5 bases). CDR3 length: 17 residues. Germline CDR1 is MGHRA and CDR2 is YSYEKL. The germline V and J ends were trimmed by 0 bases and 4 bases, with 18 bases remaining between them. The DNA for the CDR3 is TGCGCCAGCAGCCAAGACCCCTGGGGGGTCAGGCGCACTGAAGCTTTCTTT. It yields the protein CASSQDPWGVRRTEAFF.

This clone was seen more than once but under ten times. The chain employs TRBV2 and TRBJ2-2; TRBD1 matches 7 bases. CDR1 SNHLY and CDR2 FYNNEI come from the germline V gene. This CDR3 is built from 16 residues. V gave up 8 bases and J gave up 0 bases; unmatched junction bases: 9. CDR3 amino acids: CASALEGQTNTGELFF. In DNA, the CDR3 is TGTGCCAGCGCCTTAGAGGGACAGACGAACACCGGGGAGCTGTTTTTT.

This clone was observed a handful of times. The chain carries TRBV30 and TRBJ2-3; the D gene is possibly TRBD2 (5 bases). The germline CDR1 and CDR2 sequences are GTSNPN and SVGIG (reference sequence). This CDR3 has 14 amino acids. V shed 7 bases and J shed 2 bases, with 16 bases lying between them. The CDR3 DNA reads TGTGCCTATAAAGCGGAGTCGGTCACAGATACGCAGTATTTT. This sequence encodes CAYKAESVTDTQYF.

This chain links TRBV9 with TRBJ2-1, with TRBD2 matching 7 bases. The junction had 7 bases not matched to a gene; V was cut back by 4 bases and J by 0 bases. The CDR3 totals 16 residues. Germline loops: CDR1 SGDLS, CDR2 YYNGEE. CDR3 sequence: CASSQRGGDSYNEQFF. The CDR3 DNA reads TGTGCCAGCAGCCAGCGGGGAGGGGACTCCTACAATGAGCAGTTCTTC.

This clone came up a few times. The V call is TRBV5-1, the J call TRBJ2-7; 9 nucleotides match TRBD1. Germline trimming cut 2 bases from V and 4 bases from J; bases unmatched to any gene: 4. The CDR3 runs to 14 residues. Germline lookup yields CDR1 SGHRS and CDR2 YFSETQ. This CDR3 reads CASSFGTGRYEQYF. The CDR3 DNA is TGCGCCAGCAGCTTCGGGACAGGGAGGTACGAGCAGTACTTC.